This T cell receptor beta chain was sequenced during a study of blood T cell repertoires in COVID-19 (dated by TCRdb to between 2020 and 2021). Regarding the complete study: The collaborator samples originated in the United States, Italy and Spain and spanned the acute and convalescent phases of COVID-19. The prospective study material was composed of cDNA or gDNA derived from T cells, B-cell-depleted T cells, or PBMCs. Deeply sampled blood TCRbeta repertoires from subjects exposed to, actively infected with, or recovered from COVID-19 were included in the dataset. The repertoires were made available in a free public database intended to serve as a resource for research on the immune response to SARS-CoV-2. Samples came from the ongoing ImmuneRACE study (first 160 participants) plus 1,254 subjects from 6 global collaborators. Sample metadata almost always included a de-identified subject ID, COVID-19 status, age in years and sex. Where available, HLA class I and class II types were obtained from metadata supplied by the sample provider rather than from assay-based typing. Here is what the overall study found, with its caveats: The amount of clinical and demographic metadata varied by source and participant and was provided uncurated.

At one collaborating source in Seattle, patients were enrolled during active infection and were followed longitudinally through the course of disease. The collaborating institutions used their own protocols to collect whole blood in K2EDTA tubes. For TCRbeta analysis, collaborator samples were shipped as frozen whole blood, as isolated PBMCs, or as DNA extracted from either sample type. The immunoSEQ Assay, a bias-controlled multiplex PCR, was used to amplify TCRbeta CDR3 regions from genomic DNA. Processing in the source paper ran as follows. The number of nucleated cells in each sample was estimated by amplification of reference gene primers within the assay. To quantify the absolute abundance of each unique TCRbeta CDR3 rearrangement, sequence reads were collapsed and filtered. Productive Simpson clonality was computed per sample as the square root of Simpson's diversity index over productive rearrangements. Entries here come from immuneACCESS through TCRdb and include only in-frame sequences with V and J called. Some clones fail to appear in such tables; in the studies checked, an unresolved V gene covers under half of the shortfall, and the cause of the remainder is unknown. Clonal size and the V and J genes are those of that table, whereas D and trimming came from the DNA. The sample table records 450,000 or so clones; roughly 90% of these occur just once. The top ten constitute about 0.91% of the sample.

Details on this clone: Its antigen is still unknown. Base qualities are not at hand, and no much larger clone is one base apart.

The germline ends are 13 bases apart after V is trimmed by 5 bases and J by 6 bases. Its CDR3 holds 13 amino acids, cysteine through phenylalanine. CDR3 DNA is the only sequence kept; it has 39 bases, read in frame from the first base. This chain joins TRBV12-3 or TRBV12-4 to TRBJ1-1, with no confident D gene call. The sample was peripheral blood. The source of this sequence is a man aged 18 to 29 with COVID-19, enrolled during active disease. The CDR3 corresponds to CASSLISGAEAFF. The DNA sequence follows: TGTGCCAGCAGTCTCATTAGCGGAGCTGAAGCTTTCTTT.